These T cell receptor beta chains were read from a single sample in a study of CXCR3-negative and CXCR3-positive naive CD8 T cells. TCRdb reprocessed the 5' RACE reads; each CDR3 protein has one entry and no DNA is given. The listing contains about 110,000 distinct CDR3 sequences. The sequencing input was naive CXCR3+ CD8+ T cells from blood. The receptors here all came from a human donor in good health. Some clones in this sample may be carry-over from other donors' samples. Both conserved end residues are part of each CDR3.

>TRBJ2-7|TRBV7-9
CASSLDGEYYEQYF
>TRBJ2-5|TRBV7-2
CASSLGGGGGTQYF
>TRBJ1-5|TRBV6-5
CASSFGSNQPQHF
>TRBJ1-5|TRBV27
CASSYRGGDQPQHF
>TRBJ2-2|TRBV27
CAAGHSNTGELFF
>TRBJ2-4|TRBV3-1
CASSARDTPADIQYF
>TRBJ2-3|TRBV7-8
CASSIRTGGRTDTQYF
>TRBJ2-1|TRBV18
CASSPTGTSVNEQFF
>TRBJ1-1|TRBV4-3
CASSQDRTDPTEAFF
>TRBJ1-1|TRBV7-9
CASSPEVGPTEAFF
>TRBJ2-7|TRBV27
CASSPGGRYEQYF
>TRBJ2-3|TRBV29-1
CSVPGVGLDTDTQYF
>TRBJ2-7|TRBV5-1
CASSLEPGGPYYEQYF
>TRBJ2-1|TRBV6-5
CATREGESNNEQFF
>TRBJ2-3|TRBV4-3
CASSLGTGDFTDTQYF
>TRBJ2-2|TRBV4-3
CASSQEGPHANTGELFF
>TRBJ1-2|TRBV4-3
CASSQGTGDLYGYTF
>TRBJ2-1|TRBV7-3
CASSLTGKRNEQFF
>TRBJ2-2|TRBV12-3/TRBV12-4
CASSLGDSGEHTGELFF
>TRBJ2-7|TRBV7-6
CASSPLLAGRYEQYF
>TRBJ2-2|TRBV5-1
CASSLWTGNTGELFF
>TRBJ1-1|TRBV5-1
CASSPGTGGVGNTEAFF
>TRBJ2-2|TRBV11-2
CASSSAPANTGELFF
>TRBJ1-4|TRBV14
CASSQVGGVSNEKLFF
>TRBJ1-1|TRBV13
CASSGGNTEAFF
>TRBJ2-7|TRBV25-1
CASRKAGAYEQYF